The sequence of this T cell receptor (beta chain) was determined in a study of shared clonotypes between healthy human individuals. Study outcomes and limitations: Sharing across four donors was highest in naive CD4 (approximately 5%) and lowest in memory CD8 (roughly 0.4%).

CDR1 is SGHAT and CDR2 is FQDESV in the germline V gene (reference sequence). The V segment lost 5 bases and the J segment 2 bases; nucleotides outside the gene matches: 10. The CDR3 sequence is 18 residues long. Here immunoSEQ multiplex PCR was the method, and the copy in TCRdb shows in-frame clones only, minus some. The sample consists of about 2.5 million clones, less than 95% of them appearing once. Concerning this clone itself: As yet, its antigen is unknown.

This receptor was identified in a man between 18 and 29 years old in good health. Some clones in this sample may be carry-over from other donors' samples. The sequenced sample consisted of naive CD4+ T cells from PBMCs. The sample's subset: CD45RA+ positively selected. This chain joins TRBV11-1 and TRBJ2-6; TRBD1 agrees at 9 bases. DNA of the CDR3: TGTGCCAGCAGCACCGGGACAGGGAGGTTCCCTGGGGCCAACGTCCTGACTTTC. Translating it yields CASSTGTGRFPGANVLTF.